This paragraph reports one T cell receptor beta chain. The antigen remains unidentified. Sequencing was performed with immunoSEQ multiplex PCR; in TCRdb, only in-frame clones are kept and a portion is missing. The table lists a few thousand clones, about 83% of them singletons. This sample stems from a study of brain metastases from non-small cell lung cancer. Study conclusions and caveats: Fewer infiltrating T cells were found in brain metastases than primaries. Expanded T-cell clones appeared in approximately 67% of brain metastases over primaries.

Germline V CDR1 and CDR2: SGHVS, FQNEAQ. CDR3 size: 13 residues. Trimming removed 3 bases from V and 6 bases from J, with 9 bases in between. The V and J genes are TRBV7-8 and TRBJ1-5; possible D gene TRBD1, 6 bases. Sequenced input: tissue from a brain metastasis. The receptor was derived from a donor aged 40 or older with non-small cell lung cancer. CDR3: CASSLGAGQPQHF. The DNA for the CDR3 is TGTGCCAGCAGCTTGGGGGCAGGTCAGCCCCAGCATTTT. Filled out from reference TRBV7-8 and TRBJ1-5, the complete variable domain reads GAGVSQSPRYKVAKRGQDVALRCDPISGHVSLFWYQQALGQGPEFLTYFQNEAQLDKSGLPSDRFFAERPEGSVSTLKIQRTQQEDSAVYLCASSLGAGQPQHFGDGTRLSIL.